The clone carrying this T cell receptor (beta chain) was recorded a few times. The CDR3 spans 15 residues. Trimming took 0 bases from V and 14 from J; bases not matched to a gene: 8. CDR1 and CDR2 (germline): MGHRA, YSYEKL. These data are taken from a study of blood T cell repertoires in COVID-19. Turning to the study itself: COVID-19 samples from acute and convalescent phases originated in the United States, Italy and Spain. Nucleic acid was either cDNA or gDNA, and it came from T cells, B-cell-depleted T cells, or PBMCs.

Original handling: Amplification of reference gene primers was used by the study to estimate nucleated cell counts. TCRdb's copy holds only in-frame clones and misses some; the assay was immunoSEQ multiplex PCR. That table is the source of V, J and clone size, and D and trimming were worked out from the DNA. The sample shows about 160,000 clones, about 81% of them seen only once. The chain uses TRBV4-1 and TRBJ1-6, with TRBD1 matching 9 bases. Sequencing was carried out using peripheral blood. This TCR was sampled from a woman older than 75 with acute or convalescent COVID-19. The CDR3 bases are TGCGCCAGCAGCCAAGAAAGACAGGGGGACTTCACCCTCCACTTT. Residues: CASSQERQGDFTLHF.